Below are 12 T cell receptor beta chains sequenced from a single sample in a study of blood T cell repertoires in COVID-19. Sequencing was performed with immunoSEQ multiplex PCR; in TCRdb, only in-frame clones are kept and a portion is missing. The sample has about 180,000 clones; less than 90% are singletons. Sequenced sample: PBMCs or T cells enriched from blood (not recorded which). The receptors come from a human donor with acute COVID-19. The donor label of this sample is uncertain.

The CDR3 nucleotides read TGTGCCAGCAGAGGTAGCGGGGGGGCCGAAGAGACCCAGTACTTC. It specifies CASRGSGGAEETQYF. V is TRBV27 and J is TRBJ2-5; 11 nucleotides agree with TRBD2. CDR3 size: 15 residues. CDR1 is MNHEY and CDR2 is SMNVEV in the germline V gene (reference sequence). The trim removed 6 bases at V and 3 bases at J, leaving 6 bases unmatched.

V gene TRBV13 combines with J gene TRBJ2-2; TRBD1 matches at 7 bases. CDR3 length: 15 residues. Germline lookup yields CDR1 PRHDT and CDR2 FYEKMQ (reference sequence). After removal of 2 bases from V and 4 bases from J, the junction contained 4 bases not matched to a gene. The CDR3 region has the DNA TGTGCCAGCAGCTTAAACAGGGGCGCCACCGGGGAGCTGTTTTTT. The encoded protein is CASSLNRGATGELFF. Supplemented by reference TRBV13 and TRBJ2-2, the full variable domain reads AAGVIQSPRHLIKEKRETATLKCYPIPRHDTVYWYQQGPGQDPQFLISFYEKMQSDKGSIPDRFSAQQFSDYHSELNMSSLELGDSALYFCASSLNRGATGELFFGEGSRLTVL.

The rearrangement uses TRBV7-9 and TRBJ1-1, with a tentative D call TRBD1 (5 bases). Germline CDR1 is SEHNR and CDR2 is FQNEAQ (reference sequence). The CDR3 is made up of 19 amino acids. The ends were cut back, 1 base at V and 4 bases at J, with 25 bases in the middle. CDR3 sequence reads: CASSLGISLGRGWGTEAFF. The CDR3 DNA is TGTGCCAGCAGCTTAGGCATTTCATTGGGGAGGGGATGGGGCACTGAAGCTTTCTTT.

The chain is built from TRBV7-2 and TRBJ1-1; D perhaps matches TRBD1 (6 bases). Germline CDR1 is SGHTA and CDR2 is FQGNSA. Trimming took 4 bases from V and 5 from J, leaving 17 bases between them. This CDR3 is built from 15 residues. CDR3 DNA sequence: TGTGCCAGCAGCTCCCGGGGGGGGGCCCTGACTGAAGCTTTCTTT. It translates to CASSSRGGALTEAFF. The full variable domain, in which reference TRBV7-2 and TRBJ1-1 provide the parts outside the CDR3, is GAGVSQSPSNKVTEKGKDVELRCDPISGHTALYWYRQSLGQGLEFLIYFQGNSAPDKSGLPSDRFSAERTGGSVSTLTIQRTQQEDSAVYLCASSSRGGALTEAFFGQGTRLTVV.

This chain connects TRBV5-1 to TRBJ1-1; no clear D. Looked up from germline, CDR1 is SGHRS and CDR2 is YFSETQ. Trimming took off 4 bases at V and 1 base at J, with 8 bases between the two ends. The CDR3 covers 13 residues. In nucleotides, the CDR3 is TGCGCCAGCAGCCCCGCGGGGAACACTGAAGCTTTCTTT. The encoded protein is CASSPAGNTEAFF.

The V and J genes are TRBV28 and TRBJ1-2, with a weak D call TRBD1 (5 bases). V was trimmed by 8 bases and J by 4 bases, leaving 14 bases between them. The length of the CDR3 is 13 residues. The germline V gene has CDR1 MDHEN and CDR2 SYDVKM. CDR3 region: CASCTQGFYGYTF. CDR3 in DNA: TGTGCCAGCTGCACCCAGGGCTTCTATGGCTACACCTTC.

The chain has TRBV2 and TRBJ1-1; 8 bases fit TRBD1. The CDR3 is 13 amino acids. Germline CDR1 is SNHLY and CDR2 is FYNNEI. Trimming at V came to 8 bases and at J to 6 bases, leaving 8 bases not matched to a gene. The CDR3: CASLTGGSPEAFF. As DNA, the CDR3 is TGTGCCAGCCTAACAGGGGGAAGCCCTGAAGCTTTCTTT. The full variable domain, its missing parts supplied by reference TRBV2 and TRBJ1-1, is EPEVTQTPSHQVTQMGQEVILRCVPISNHLYFYWYRQILGQKVEFLVSFYNNEISEKSEIFDDQFSVERPDGSNFTLKIRSTKLEDSAMYFCASLTGGSPEAFFGQGTRLTVV.

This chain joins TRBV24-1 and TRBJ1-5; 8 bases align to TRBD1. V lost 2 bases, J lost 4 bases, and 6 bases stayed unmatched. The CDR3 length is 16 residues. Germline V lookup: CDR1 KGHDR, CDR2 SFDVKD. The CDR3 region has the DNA TGTGCCACCAGTGATTCCGGGACAGGTCCGAATCAGCCCCAGCATTTT. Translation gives CATSDSGTGPNQPQHF.

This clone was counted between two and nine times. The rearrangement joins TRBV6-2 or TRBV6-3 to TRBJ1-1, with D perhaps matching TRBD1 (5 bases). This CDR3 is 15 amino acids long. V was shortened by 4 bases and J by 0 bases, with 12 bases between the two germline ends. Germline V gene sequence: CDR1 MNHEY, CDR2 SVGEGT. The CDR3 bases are TGTGCCAGCAGTTTCGCAGGGACTTTGAACACTGAAGCTTTCTTT. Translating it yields CASSFAGTLNTEAFF.

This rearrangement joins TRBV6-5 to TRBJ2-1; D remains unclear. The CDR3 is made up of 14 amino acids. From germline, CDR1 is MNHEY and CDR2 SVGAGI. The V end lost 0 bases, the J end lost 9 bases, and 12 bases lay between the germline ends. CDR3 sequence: CASSYSSLETEQFF. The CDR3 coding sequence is TGTGCCAGCAGTTACTCGAGTCTGGAGACTGAGCAGTTCTTC.

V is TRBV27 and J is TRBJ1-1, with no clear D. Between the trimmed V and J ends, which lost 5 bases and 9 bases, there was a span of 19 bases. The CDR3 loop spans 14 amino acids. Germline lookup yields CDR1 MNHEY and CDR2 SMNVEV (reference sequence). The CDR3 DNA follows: TGTGCCAGCAGTAAGGAGACGTTTGGCCCGCAAGCTTTCTTT. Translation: CASSKETFGPQAFF.

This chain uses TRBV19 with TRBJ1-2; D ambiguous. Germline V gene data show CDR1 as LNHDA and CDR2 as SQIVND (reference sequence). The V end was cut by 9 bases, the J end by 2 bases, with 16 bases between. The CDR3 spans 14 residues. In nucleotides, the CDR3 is TGTGCCAGCGCGGAGGGTATATTAAACTATGGCTACACCTTC. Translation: CASAEGILNYGYTF.